Described below is a single TCR beta chain sequence and its context. There is no known antigen for this receptor. No qualities accompany the bases; no much larger clone lies one base away. Using the deep immunoSEQ assay, multiplex PCR amplified TCR CDR3 regions from genomic DNA. Extracted genomic DNA from each cell subset was distributed evenly across all wells of several immunoSEQ 96-well plates, and each plate was treated as a replicate. For sorted subsets, about 220 ng of genomic DNA, equivalent to tens of thousands of T cell genomes, went into each replicate PCR. The purified libraries were quantified using a Qubit 3.0 fluorometer, sized with a Bioanalyzer 2100, and then quantified again using the KAPA Library Quantification kit. Every immunoSEQ 96-well plate was sequenced on a dedicated single-read 150-cycle Illumina NextSeq 550 flow cell. Per the original workflow: Because the immunoSEQ output held only junctional sequences and lacked quality scores, the filtering could not match the filtering applied to full-length reads. To assign V/J genes and CDR3, sequences were annotated against IMGT germline references using PyIR, a Python wrapper for IgBLAST v1.9. Reads were filtered out if the reads had weak V/J assignments (E-value above 1e-6), no CDR3, stop codons, out-of-frame junctions, or ambiguous translated residues. V3J clonotypes were defined as sequences sharing the same inferred V gene, J gene, and CDR3 amino acid sequence. Percentage overlap between repertoires was calculated by dividing the number of shared unique clonotypes by the size of the smaller repertoire. Richness of each repertoire was evaluated using RTK rarefaction, the Chao1 estimator, and Recon v2.1 estimates of unobserved clonotypes. Generation probabilities were computed with OLGA for all TCRbeta clonotypes obtained by the gDNA method from a few donors. TCRdb stores this immuneACCESS table with in-frame sequences only. Part of the clones is absent; in the studies checked, under half of the shortfall reflects unresolved V genes, and no reason is known for the rest. For V, J and clone size, that table is used; D and trimming come from the DNA. For this sample there are about 2.1 million clones; 93% appear just once. The ten largest clones represent around 1.8% of the sample.

The entry originates in a study of shared clonotypes between healthy human individuals (dated by TCRdb to 2020 to 2021). In the study overall: Two women and a few men aged 18 to 49 years were included in the cohort. For each donor, CD4 naive and CD4 memory were each run on three plates, CD8 naive on two plates, and CD8 memory on one plate. Blood TCR repertoires of several healthy adults were deeply sequenced to estimate repertoire size and the extent of clonotype sharing between individuals. Different laboratories and diverse techniques were used to prepare libraries and sequence TCR repertoires, to increase sequencing depth and limit assay-specific biases. Per donor, leukapheresis produced somewhere between about 0.94 and 9.5 billion PBMCs. Study-wide conclusions, independent of this receptor: Pairwise subsampling led to the expectation that sequencing depth would affect the degree of clonotype sharing among donors. Sampling was restricted to blood, and TCR repertoires in tissue are likely to differ from TCR repertoires in blood. The small number of donors limited the genetic and exposure-history diversity represented. Incomplete sequencing was indicated by rarefaction of sorted-subset datasets, despite the large sequencing depth. Roughly 5% of naive CD4, 3.5% of naive CD8, around 2.3% of memory CD4, and over 0.35% of memory CD8 clonotypes were shared across several donors. Estimated clonotype richness was generally larger for naive than for memory subsets. Compared with non-shared clonotypes, the clonotypes found in all four sorted-subset donors had higher generation probabilities.

For the CD8 naive samples, CD45RO-negative cells were positively selected for CCR7, yielding a CD45RA+CCR7+ population from which TemRA cells were excluded. The donors were healthy, HIV-negative adults who had no recently reported acute infections or vaccinations. Every donor was a Caucasian adult residing in Nashville, Tennessee, USA. Blood was obtained by leukapheresis, after which PBMCs were separated by Ficoll-Histopaque density gradient centrifugation and cryopreserved in liquid nitrogen vapor phase. Analytical flow cytometry was used to check the purity and quantity of every magnetically sorted T cell population. Genomic DNA was isolated from each sorted fraction and quantified by UV absorbance on a Nanodrop 2000c. V is pared back by 8 bases and J by 5 bases, with 21 bases lying between the germline termini. From the germline V gene, CDR1 is SGHTA and CDR2 is FQGNSA. The CDR3 contains 15 residues, cysteine and phenylalanine counted. Of all the DNA, just the CDR3 is kept, 45 bases in frame from base 1.

The source is a man between 18 and 29 years old in good health. Some clones in this sample may be carry-over from other donors' samples. The sample was naive CD8+ T cells from PBMCs. The sample's cell subset or site, from its label and the paper: CD45RA+CCR7+. The V and J genes are TRBV7-2 and TRBJ2-5; tentative D gene TRBD1, with 7 bases matching. The sequenced DNA is TGTGCCAGCGCCCTGTTAGGAGGGGGCCGGGAGACCCAGTACTTC. Its protein is CASALLGGGRETQYF. Reference TRBV7-2 and TRBJ2-5 genes cover what lies past the CDR3, so the full variable domain is GAGVSQSPSNKVTEKGKDVELRCDPISGHTALYWYRQSLGQGLEFLIYFQGNSAPDKSGLPSDRFSAERTGGSVSTLTIQRTQQEDSAVYLCASALLGGGRETQYFGPGTRLLVL.